The next 30 T cell receptor beta chains were all read from a single sample in a study of technical replicates of blood from a handful of donors. Libraries were prepared by immunoSEQ multiplex PCR; TCRdb keeps only in-frame clonotypes and omits some of them. The repertoire holds under 85,000 clones, with about 92% as singletons. The sequenced sample was T cells isolated from PBMCs. Receptors originate from a human donor in good health.

This chain connects TRBV19 to TRBJ2-3, with 15 bases fitting TRBD2. In germline, CDR1 is LNHDA, CDR2 SQIVND (reference sequence). The CDR3 covers 19 residues. Unmatched junction bases numbered 12, after V lost 0 bases and J lost 8 bases. The CDR3 coding sequence is TGTGCCAGTAGTATAGACAGCCTAGGACTAGCGGGAGGGCCCGGTACGCAGTATTTT. It yields the protein CASSIDSLGLAGGPGTQYF.

The chain couples TRBV28 to TRBJ2-1, with 8 bases fitting TRBD2. Germline V CDR1 and CDR2: MDHEN, SYDVKM. The V gene end was trimmed by 4 bases and the J gene end by 7 bases; junction bases not matched to a gene: 9. The CDR3 totals 15 residues. As DNA, the CDR3 is TGTGCCAGCAGTTCCTCCGGTAGCGGGGTTAATGAGCAGTTCTTC. This sequence encodes CASSSSGSGVNEQFF. The full variable domain, its missing parts supplied by reference TRBV28 and TRBJ2-1, is DVKVTQSSRYLVKRTGEKVFLECVQDMDHENMFWYRQDPGLGLRLIYFSYDVKMKEKGDIPEGYSVSREKKERFSLILESASTNQTSMYLCASSSSGSGVNEQFFGPGTRLTVL.

The rearrangement uses TRBV7-2 and TRBJ1-2, with 7 bases aligning to TRBD1. The CDR3 runs to 13 residues. Germline CDR1 and CDR2: SGHTA and FQGNSA. V trimming: 5 bases; J trimming: 8 bases; junction bases outside the gene matches: 8. The CDR3 nucleotides are TGTGCCAGCAGCAGGGGGACAGAGCGAGGCTACACCTTC. Protein sequence: CASSRGTERGYTF.

This sequence joins TRBV28 and TRBJ1-5; D ambiguous. The CDR3 extends over 12 amino acids. Germline V gives CDR1 MDHEN, CDR2 SYDVKM. The V end lost 6 bases, the J end lost 11 bases, and 14 bases lay between the germline ends. DNA for the CDR3: TGTGCCAGCAGCCGATATACCGAGGCCCAGCATTTT. It codes for CASSRYTEAQHF.

The chain uses TRBV19 and TRBJ2-7; 8 bases fit TRBD2. The trim removed 11 bases at V and 5 bases at J, leaving 11 bases unmatched. The germline V gene encodes CDR1 LNHDA and CDR2 SQIVND (reference sequence). This CDR3 spans 13 amino acids. In DNA, the CDR3 is TGTGCCGCAGGCCCCAGCGGGAGCCACGAGCAGTACTTC. It yields the protein CAAGPSGSHEQYF.

V and J are TRBV5-5 and TRBJ1-1, with unresolved D. V was trimmed by 4 bases and J by 5 bases, leaving 12 bases between them. This CDR3 spans 13 amino acids. Per germline, CDR1 SGHKS and CDR2 YYEKEE (reference sequence). In DNA form, the CDR3 reads TGTGCCAGCAGCCTTATTCCGGGGACTGAAGCTTTCTTT. This gives the protein CASSLIPGTEAFF.

The chain links TRBV2 to TRBJ2-7; 8 nucleotides line up with TRBD2. Trimming took 3 bases from V and 4 from J; bases not matched to a gene: 5. Looked up from germline, CDR1 is SNHLY and CDR2 is FYNNEI. The CDR3 sequence is 14 residues long. CDR3 DNA sequence: TGTGCCAGCAGTGAGAGCGGGAGTATGTACGAGCAGTACTTC. This translates into CASSESGSMYEQYF.

V gene TRBV6-5 combines with J gene TRBJ2-5; D is perhaps TRBD2 (6 bases). V was pared by 4 bases and J by 5 bases, with 14 bases between. The germline V gene has CDR1 MNHEY and CDR2 SVGAGI. This CDR3 spans 14 amino acids. The CDR3 region is CASSSGGVMETQYF. CDR3 in DNA: TGTGCCAGCAGTTCCGGGGGAGTTATGGAGACCCAGTACTTC.

This clone is a singleton in its sample. The chain combines TRBV7-9 with TRBJ2-1, with TRBD2 identical over 10 bases. This CDR3 contains 16 residues. CDR1 is SEHNR and CDR2 is FQNEAQ in the germline V gene (reference sequence). The V gene end was trimmed by 1 base and the J gene end by 9 bases; junction bases not matched to a gene: 9. The CDR3 is CASSLGALAGLGEQFF. The CDR3 DNA is TGTGCCAGCAGCTTAGGGGCACTAGCGGGATTGGGTGAGCAGTTCTTC.

This sequence joins TRBV5-1 and TRBJ2-5, with TRBD1 identical over 9 bases. The CDR3 spans 16 residues. The V gene's germline CDR1 is SGHRS and CDR2 YFSETQ. V dropped 0 bases and J dropped 4; count of bases not matched to a gene: 7. The CDR3 coding sequence is TGCGCCAGCAGCTTGGCGTTTGTGGACAGGGGAGAGACCCAGTACTTC. It encodes CASSLAFVDRGETQYF.

The CDR3 reads CASSRGQEANEQFF. CDR3 DNA sequence: TGTGCCAGCTCACGAGGACAGGAAGCCAATGAGCAGTTCTTC. The chain couples TRBV18 to TRBJ2-1; 7 nucleotides agree with TRBD1. V shed 4 bases and J 6 bases; nucleotides not matched to a gene: 6. Germline V gives CDR1 KGHSH, CDR2 LQKENI. CDR3 length equals 14 residues.

This clone was counted a single time. The chain combines TRBV6-1 with TRBJ2-1; 11 bases align to TRBD2. Germline V gives CDR1 MNHNS, CDR2 SASEGT. V gave up 4 bases and J gave up 9 bases; unmatched junction bases: 8. This CDR3 contains 15 residues. The CDR3 nucleotides are TGTGCCAGCAGTGTAATCGGTAGCGGGGGGGGTGAGCAGTTCTTC. Residues: CASSVIGSGGGEQFF.

The chain is built from TRBV6-5 and TRBJ1-4; D is undetermined. The CDR3 sequence is 15 residues long. The V gene's germline CDR1 is MNHEY and CDR2 SVGAGI. The V end lost 0 bases, the J end lost 0 bases, and 5 bases lay between the germline ends. The CDR3 is CASSYSRATNEKLFF. CDR3 sequence (DNA): TGTGCCAGCAGTTACTCGCGAGCAACTAATGAAAAACTGTTTTTT.

J is TRBJ2-5 and V is TRBV27; 9 bases are shared with TRBD2. Germline assignment: CDR1 MNHEY and CDR2 SMNVEV (reference sequence). J gave up 5 bases and V 6 bases, and 13 bases lay outside the gene matches. The CDR3 has 16 amino acids. This chain's CDR3 is CASRILAGALKETQYF. CDR3 coding DNA: TGTGCCAGCAGAATTTTAGCGGGAGCCCTAAAGGAGACCCAGTACTTC.

This sequence joins TRBV19 and TRBJ2-5; the D gene is possibly TRBD2 (6 bases). The germline V gene has CDR1 LNHDA and CDR2 SQIVND (reference sequence). V shed 4 bases and J shed 1 base, with 22 bases lying between them. The CDR3 covers 18 residues. CDR3 residues: CASSKGRRGRVFQETQYF. CDR3 in DNA: TGTGCCAGTAGTAAGGGGCGGAGGGGACGAGTTTTCCAAGAGACCCAGTACTTC. The variable domain in full, completed from reference TRBV19 and TRBJ2-5, reads DGGITQSPKYLFRKEGQNVTLSCEQNLNHDAMYWYRQDPGQGLRLIYYSQIVNDFQKGDIAEGYSVSREKKESFPLTVTSAQKNPTAFYLCASSKGRRGRVFQETQYFGPGTRLLVL.

The chain joins TRBV28 to TRBJ2-7; 11 bases are shared with TRBD1. The CDR3 is 16 amino acids. Trimming cost V 7 bases and J 4 bases; bases outside gene matches: 12. CDR1 is MDHEN and CDR2 is SYDVKM in the germline V gene. CDR3 residues: CASNPLGGTGGYEQYF. The DNA for the CDR3 is TGTGCCAGCAATCCATTGGGTGGGACAGGGGGTTACGAGCAGTACTTC.

The CDR3 DNA follows: TGTGCCAGCAGCTTCCCAGGGGAAGAGACCCAGTACTTC. Translating it yields CASSFPGEETQYF. The V gene is TRBV11-2, the J gene TRBJ2-5, with D possibly being TRBD1 (6 bases). The CDR3 spans 13 residues. The V gene lost 3 bases and the J gene lost 3 bases, with 8 bases spanning the gap. Germline lookup yields CDR1 SGHAT and CDR2 FQNNGV. The whole variable domain, remainder taken from reference TRBV11-2 and TRBJ2-5, is EAGVAQSPRYKIIEKRQSVAFWCNPISGHATLYWYQQILGQGPKLLIQFQNNGVVDDSQLPKDRFSAERLKGVDSTLKIQPAKLEDSAVYLCASSFPGEETQYFGPGTRLLVL.

This chain connects TRBV2 to TRBJ2-2; weak D call: TRBD2 (5 bases). Per germline, CDR1 SNHLY and CDR2 FYNNEI. This CDR3 has 14 amino acids. V lost 6 bases and J 8 bases, leaving 16 bases between the germline ends. CDR3 loop: CASRPPLAGGELFF. In DNA, the CDR3 is TGTGCCAGCAGGCCTCCCCTAGCAGGTGGGGAGCTGTTTTTT.

This chain connects TRBV9 to TRBJ1-2, with 8 bases that match TRBD1. The germline CDR1 and CDR2 sequences are SGDLS and YYNGEE. Germline trimming cut 3 bases from V and 5 bases from J; bases unmatched to any gene: 0. The CDR3 loop spans 12 amino acids. CDR3 region: CASSGQGYGYTF. In DNA form, the CDR3 reads TGTGCCAGCAGCGGACAGGGGTATGGCTACACCTTC.

In its sample, this clone was seen once. The chain employs TRBV28 and TRBJ2-3; 8 bases fit TRBD1. This CDR3 has 15 amino acids. Germline V gene sequence: CDR1 MDHEN, CDR2 SYDVKM. V lost 4 bases to trimming and J lost 2 bases; unmatched junction nucleotides: 5. For the CDR3, the DNA is TGTGCCAGCAGTTCCGGGACAGGTTCCACAGATACGCAGTATTTT. Translation gives CASSSGTGSTDTQYF.

The CDR3 DNA reads as TGTGCCACCAGCAGAGCAGGGGCCGGGGAGCTGTTTTTT. It is translated as CATSRAGAGELFF. V gene TRBV15 combines with J gene TRBJ2-2; D may be TRBD1 (6 bases). V shed 1 base and J shed 6 bases, with 6 bases lying between them. In germline, CDR1 is LNHNV, CDR2 YYDKDF (reference sequence). CDR3 length equals 13 residues. The entire variable domain, with the rest obtained from reference TRBV15 and TRBJ2-2, is as follows: DAMVIQNPRYQVTQFGKPVTLSCSQTLNHNVMYWYQQKSSQAPKLLFHYYDKDFNNEADTPDNFQSRRPNTSFCFLDIRSPGLGDTAMYLCATSRAGAGELFFGEGSRLTVL.

The genes are TRBV5-1 and TRBJ2-7; D unclear. The V gene lost 2 bases and the J gene lost 6 bases, with 15 bases spanning the gap. This CDR3 has 14 amino acids. Germline V lookup: CDR1 SGHRS, CDR2 YFSETQ. The DNA of the CDR3 is TGCGCCAGCAGCTTTTATGAGATAGCCGGCGAGCAGTACTTC. The encoded protein is CASSFYEIAGEQYF.

The genes are TRBV5-1 and TRBJ1-1; weak D call: TRBD1 (6 bases). V was cut by 4 bases and J by 1 base, with 11 bases left in between. Germline V gene lookup returns CDR1 SGHRS and CDR2 YFSETQ. The CDR3 sequence is 14 residues long. In DNA form, the CDR3 reads TGCGCCAGCAGCACGGGAGGGGGGAACACTGAAGCTTTCTTT. As protein: CASSTGGGNTEAFF.

The J gene is TRBJ2-1, the V gene TRBV28; 7 bases line up with TRBD1. V lost 7 bases, J lost 6 bases, and 6 bases stayed unmatched. Germline CDR1 reads MDHEN; CDR2 reads SYDVKM. This CDR3 comprises 13 residues. The CDR3 sequence is CASNLQGPNEQFF. The CDR3 region has the DNA TGTGCCAGCAACCTACAGGGGCCCAATGAGCAGTTCTTC.

This sequence joins TRBV30 and TRBJ2-1; 7 bases map to TRBD2. The CDR3 is 15 amino acids. CDR1 and CDR2 from the germline V gene are GTSNPN and SVGIG (reference sequence). J gave up 1 base and V 0 bases, and 3 bases lay outside the gene matches. The CDR3 DNA reads TGTGCCTGGAGTGTACTAGCGCCTTCCTACAATGAGCAGTTCTTC. This codes for CAWSVLAPSYNEQFF.

This chain links TRBV28 with TRBJ2-3; D is perhaps TRBD1 (5 bases). This CDR3 is built from 16 residues. The germline V and J ends were trimmed by 8 bases and 2 bases, with 20 bases remaining between them. Germline CDR1 is MDHEN and CDR2 is SYDVKM. The CDR3 here is CASHSLWTSNTDTQYF. CDR3 sequence (DNA): TGTGCCAGCCACTCTCTCTGGACAAGTAACACAGATACGCAGTATTTT.

This chain uses TRBV30 with TRBJ2-2; no definite D call. Germline loops: CDR1 GTSNPN, CDR2 SVGIG (reference sequence). The V end lost 3 bases, the J end lost 2 bases, and 4 bases lay between the germline ends. The CDR3 runs to 12 residues. DNA for the CDR3: TGTGCCTGGAGCCCAAACACCGGGGAGCTGTTTTTT. Its translation is CAWSPNTGELFF.

CDR3 amino acids: CASSSTYYNEQFF. CDR3 nucleotide sequence: TGTGCCAGCAGTTCAACTTATTACAATGAGCAGTTCTTC. The V call is TRBV27, the J call TRBJ2-1; D remains unclear. The V gene lost 4 bases and the J gene lost 4 bases, with 8 bases spanning the gap. CDR3 length: 13 residues. Germline-derived CDR1 and CDR2 are MNHEY and SMNVEV (reference sequence).

The gene calls are TRBV30 and TRBJ1-1; unclear D gene. CDR3 length: 13 amino acids. The V gene lost 4 bases and the J gene lost 0 bases, with 9 bases spanning the gap. CDR1 is GTSNPN and CDR2 is SVGIG in the germline V gene (reference sequence). The CDR3 DNA follows: TGTGCCTGGACTTCCGGGATGAACACTGAAGCTTTCTTT. Translating gives CAWTSGMNTEAFF.

The genes are TRBV11-3 and TRBJ2-1, with 8 nucleotides matching TRBD2. Germline V gives CDR1 SGHNT, CDR2 YENEEA. The CDR3 extends over 15 amino acids. Trimming cost V 5 bases and J 3 bases; bases outside gene matches: 6. DNA of the CDR3: TGTGCCAGCAGCCTTAGCGGGGCTCTCTACAATGAGCAGTTCTTC. This codes for CASSLSGALYNEQFF.